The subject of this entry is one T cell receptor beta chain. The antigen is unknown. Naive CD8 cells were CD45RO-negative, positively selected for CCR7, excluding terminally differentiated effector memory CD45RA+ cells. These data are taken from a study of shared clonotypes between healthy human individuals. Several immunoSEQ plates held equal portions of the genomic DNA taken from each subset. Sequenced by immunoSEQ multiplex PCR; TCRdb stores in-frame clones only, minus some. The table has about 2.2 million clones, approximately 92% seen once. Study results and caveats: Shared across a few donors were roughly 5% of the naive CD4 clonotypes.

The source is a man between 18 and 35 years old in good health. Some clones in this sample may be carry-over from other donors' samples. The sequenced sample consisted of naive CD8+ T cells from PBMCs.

The CDR3 nucleotides are TGTGCCAGCAGATGGACTAGCGGTGGCGATGAGCAGTTCTTC. Translated, it gives CASRWTSGGDEQFF. V is TRBV6-6 and J is TRBJ2-1; 10 bases are a match to TRBD2. There are 14 residues in the CDR3. From germline, CDR1 is MNHNY and CDR2 SVGAGI (reference sequence). After removal of 6 bases from V and 8 bases from J, the junction contained 7 bases not matched to a gene.